Listed here are 8 T cell receptor beta chains from one sample, sequenced in a study of blood T cell repertoires in COVID-19. The protocol was immunoSEQ multiplex PCR, while the TCRdb copy is restricted to in-frame clones and leaves out a portion. The repertoire holds tens of thousands of clones, with roughly 89% as singletons. Sequencing was done on a sample of peripheral blood. All receptors derive from a woman between 45 and 60 years old with active COVID-19.

This sequence joins TRBV18 and TRBJ2-7; D not certain. Looked up from germline, CDR1 is KGHSH and CDR2 is LQKENI. Trimming cost V 3 bases and J 2 bases, with 14 bases left between them. The CDR3 length is 15 residues. CDR3 amino acids: CASSPAQASPYEQYF. The CDR3 coding sequence is TGTGCCAGCTCACCCGCCCAGGCATCCCCCTACGAGCAGTACTTC.

V and J are TRBV30 and TRBJ1-2; TRBD1 matches 9 bases. With V trimmed by 0 bases and J by 3 bases, 8 bases remained unmatched. The CDR3 spans 16 residues. CDR1 is GTSNPN, CDR2 SVGIG, per germline (reference sequence). The CDR3 loop is CAWSVRRGTGHYGYTF. The CDR3 DNA follows: TGTGCCTGGAGTGTAAGGCGCGGGACAGGGCACTATGGCTACACCTTC.

J is TRBJ1-4 and V is TRBV18; D is possibly TRBD1 (6 bases). The V and J ends lost 2 bases and 2 bases respectively, with 12 bases between them. Germline assignment: CDR1 KGHSH and CDR2 LQKENI. CDR3 length: 16 amino acids. This CDR3 reads CASSPVAGVTNEKLFF. CDR3 sequence (DNA): TGTGCCAGCTCACCAGTGGCAGGGGTTACTAATGAAAAACTGTTTTTT.

This clone showed up just a few times. This sequence joins TRBV6-5 and TRBJ1-1; TRBD1 agrees at 10 bases. The junction had 4 bases not matched to a gene; V was cut back by 6 bases and J by 6 bases. The CDR3 is made up of 13 amino acids. CDR1 and CDR2 from the germline V gene are MNHEY and SVGAGI. CDR3: CASRGTGAPEAFF. For the CDR3, the DNA is TGTGCCAGCAGGGGGACAGGGGCCCCTGAAGCTTTCTTT.

V is TRBV5-1 and J is TRBJ2-6; D ambiguous. Trimming stripped 0 bases from V and 0 bases from J, with 7 bases between. This CDR3 region has 16 residues. The germline CDR1 and CDR2 sequences are SGHRS and YFSETQ. The DNA of the CDR3 is TGCGCCAGCAGCTTGGTTACCAGCTCTGGGGCCAACGTCCTGACTTTC. Its protein is CASSLVTSSGANVLTF.

Remarks on this clone: A junction end diverges from the germline sequence, so it may reflect a read error. The V call is TRBV7-7, the J call TRBJ2-7; the match to TRBD2 covers 13 bases. Germline V gene data show CDR1 as SSHAT and CDR2 as FNYEAQ (reference sequence). This CDR3 spans 17 amino acids. CDR3 residues: CASSLLWTSGSLVEQYF. The DNA for the CDR3 is TGTGCTAGCAGCTTATTATGGACTAGCGGGAGTCTCGTCGAGCAGTACTTC.

The CDR3 nucleotides are TGTGCCAGTCAGGGGAGGGCAGATACGCAGTATTTT. It is translated as CASQGRADTQYF. The chain combines TRBV7-9 with TRBJ2-3, with TRBD2 as a possible D gene (7 bases). V lost 9 bases, J lost 4 bases, and 11 bases lay in between. The CDR3 extends over 12 amino acids. Germline loops: CDR1 SEHNR, CDR2 FQNEAQ (reference sequence).

J is TRBJ1-1 and V is TRBV9; 9 bases are shared with TRBD1. The CDR3 loop spans 14 amino acids. V lost 3 bases to trimming and J lost 0 bases; unmatched junction nucleotides: 0. Germline V gene data show CDR1 as SGDLS and CDR2 as YYNGEE. The CDR3 sequence: CASSDRGLNTEAFF. CDR3 in DNA: TGTGCCAGCAGCGACAGGGGGCTGAACACTGAAGCTTTCTTT.